Below, 9 T cell receptor beta chains from the same sample are listed, as sequenced in a study of blood T cell repertoires in COVID-19. Data came from immunoSEQ multiplex PCR; TCRdb stores just in-frame clones and leaves some out. This table holds about 170,000 clones, less than 85% found once. Sequenced: peripheral blood. These receptors all come from a woman over 75 with active or convalescent COVID-19.

This clone was counted a few times. The chain combines TRBV2 with TRBJ2-2; the D is unclear. Per germline, CDR1 SNHLY and CDR2 FYNNEI. Deletions cut 4 bases from V and 5 bases from J, with 14 bases between. The CDR3 is 15 residues long. Here the CDR3 reads CASSVRHLTTGELFF. For the CDR3, the DNA is TGTGCCAGCAGTGTCCGACACTTAACAACCGGGGAGCTGTTTTTT.

The chain couples TRBV11-3 to TRBJ2-3; TRBD1 agrees at 7 bases. Germline V gene lookup returns CDR1 SGHNT and CDR2 YENEEA. V shed 2 bases and J 2 bases; nucleotides not matched to a gene: 7. This CDR3 spans 16 amino acids. The CDR3 sequence: CASSLTLTGPTDTQYF. The DNA for the CDR3 is TGTGCCAGCAGCTTAACACTGACAGGGCCCACAGATACGCAGTATTTT.

The chain links TRBV9 to TRBJ1-1, with a weak D call TRBD1 (5 bases). This CDR3 has 12 residues. Trimming cost V 3 bases and J 6 bases, with 9 bases left between them. Germline V gives CDR1 SGDLS, CDR2 YYNGEE. CDR3 coding DNA: TGTGCCAGCAGCGCCCAGGGCCCTGAAGCTTTCTTT. Protein: CASSAQGPEAFF.

The gene calls are TRBV7-9 and TRBJ2-3; 13 positions match TRBD2. Germline V gene sequence: CDR1 SEHNR, CDR2 FQNEAQ (reference sequence). CDR3 length: 16 amino acids. V trimming: 1 base; J trimming: 4 bases; junction bases outside the gene matches: 2. CDR3 sequence (DNA): TGTGCCAGCAGCTTAGGACTAGCGGGAGGCCCAGATACGCAGTATTTT. Protein: CASSLGLAGGPDTQYF.

This chain's CDR3 is CASSHIGGTVEAFF. The DNA of the CDR3 is TGTGCCAGCAGCCACATCGGTGGGACAGTTGAAGCTTTCTTT. The genes are TRBV7-2 and TRBJ1-1; the match to TRBD1 covers 7 bases. CDR1 is SGHTA, CDR2 FQGNSA, per germline. J lost 7 bases, V lost 5 bases, and 10 bases had no gene match. The CDR3 is made up of 14 amino acids.

The CDR3, as DNA: TGCGCCAGCAGCCGAATTGGGACAGGGGGCGGCGAGCAGTACTTC. Residues: CASSRIGTGGGEQYF. This sequence joins TRBV5-1 and TRBJ2-7, with 12 bases lining up with TRBD1. V lost 4 bases, J lost 6 bases, and 8 bases stayed unmatched. This CDR3 has 15 amino acids. Per the germline V gene, CDR1 is SGHRS and CDR2 is YFSETQ. Supplemented by reference TRBV5-1 and TRBJ2-7, the full variable domain reads KAGVTQTPRYLIKTRGQQVTLSCSPISGHRSVSWYQQTPGQGLQFLFEYFSETQRNKGNFPGRFSGRQFSNSRSEMNVSTLELGDSALYLCASSRIGTGGGEQYFGPGTRLTVT.

The gene calls are TRBV3-1 (or the pseudogene TRBV3-2) and TRBJ2-1; a weak D match, TRBD1 (6 bases). The CDR3 runs 16 residues. The germline V gene has CDR1 LGHDT and CDR2 YNNKEL (reference sequence). V was clipped by 3 bases and J by 2 bases, with 14 bases between them. CDR3 sequence: CASSHDQGLTYNEQFF. CDR3 DNA sequence: TGTGCCAGCAGCCACGATCAGGGGCTAACCTACAATGAGCAGTTCTTC.

V gene TRBV20-1 combines with J gene TRBJ1-3; possibly TRBD1 for D (5 bases). Between the trimmed V and J ends, which lost 3 bases and 2 bases, there was a span of 14 bases. The CDR3 loop spans 15 amino acids. CDR1 DFQATT and CDR2 SNEGSKA come from the germline V gene (reference sequence). The CDR3 loop is CSASVRELTGNTIYF. In nucleotides, the CDR3 is TGCAGTGCTAGTGTCAGGGAACTGACTGGAAACACCATATATTTT.

Concerning this clone itself: An end of the junction does not agree with germline; a read error may underlie this. The V and J genes are TRBV5-1 and TRBJ1-2, with unresolved D. This CDR3 contains 13 residues. Germline V gene lookup returns CDR1 SGHRS and CDR2 YFSETQ. The CDR3 DNA is TGCGCCAGCAGCTACCCGGGTAACGATGGCTACACCTTC. As protein: CASSYPGNDGYTF.